The 31 T cell receptor beta chains below come from one sample, sequenced in a study of CD8+ T cells in alopecia areata. Treatment specified: oral pan-JAK inhibitor, 5-10 mg twice daily. Isolated RNA was reverse transcribed into cDNA used as the sequencing template. Assay: immunoSEQ multiplex PCR; the TCRdb copy retains only in-frame clones and omits some. The table lists roughly 200,000 clones, around 43% of them singletons. The material sequenced was CD4+ T cells sorted from blood, taken at approximately week 36, from a patient treated with tofacitinib. The receptors here all came from a human donor with alopecia areata.

This clone occurred a few times. The chain employs TRBV30 and TRBJ2-3; maybe TRBD2 (6 bases). Trimming removed 0 bases from V and 14 bases from J, with 21 bases in between. This CDR3 spans 14 amino acids. The germline V gene encodes CDR1 GTSNPN and CDR2 SVGIG (reference sequence). CDR3 DNA: TGTGCCTGGAGTGTTGGACTTAGGACTACCCAAACGTATTTT. It specifies CAWSVGLRTTQTYF.

This clone was picked up many times. V usage is TRBV10-3 and J usage is TRBJ2-7, with 8 bases aligning to TRBD2. Looked up from germline, CDR1 is ENHRY and CDR2 is SYGVKD. The CDR3 has 14 amino acids. Trimming at V came to 8 bases and at J to 5 bases, leaving 11 bases not matched to a gene. In nucleotides, the CDR3 is TGTGCCATCGGGGGGCGGGAGGACGAAGACGAGCAGTACTTC. Translated, it gives CAIGGREDEDEQYF.

This clone was seen once. This chain connects TRBV5-1 to TRBJ2-3; D is perhaps TRBD1 or TRBD2 (5 bases each). The ends were cut back, 4 bases at V and 3 bases at J, with 15 bases in the middle. Germline CDR1 reads SGHRS; CDR2 reads YFSETQ. The CDR3 runs 15 residues. This CDR3 is CASSPLAGGTDTQYF. The CDR3 DNA follows: TGCGCCAGCAGCCCTCTTGCTGGGGGTACAGATACGCAGTATTTT. The variable domain in full, completed from reference TRBV5-1 and TRBJ2-3, reads KAGVTQTPRYLIKTRGQQVTLSCSPISGHRSVSWYQQTPGQGLQFLFEYFSETQRNKGNFPGRFSGRQFSNSRSEMNVSTLELGDSALYLCASSPLAGGTDTQYFGPGTRLTVL.

The V call is TRBV25-1, the J call TRBJ2-7, with 10 nucleotides matching TRBD1. V shed 8 bases, J shed 0 bases, and the junction held 7 bases outside the gene matches. The germline V gene has CDR1 MGHDK and CDR2 SYGVNS. There are 15 residues in the CDR3. The CDR3 coding sequence is TGTGCCAGCCGAAGACAGGGGGCGAGCTCCTACGAGCAGTACTTC. It codes for CASRRQGASSYEQYF.

This clone was counted a few times. V gene TRBV28 combines with J gene TRBJ1-2, with D possibly TRBD1 on 5 matching bases. Germline V gives CDR1 MDHEN, CDR2 SYDVKM. Trimming took off 3 bases at V and 4 bases at J, with 9 bases between the two ends. The length of the CDR3 is 13 residues. The CDR3 is CASSLGQTYGYTF. In DNA form, the CDR3 reads TGTGCCAGCAGTTTGGGGCAGACCTATGGCTACACCTTC.

In its sample, this clone was seen a few times. This rearrangement joins TRBV15 to TRBJ2-7, with 7 bases fitting TRBD1. The CDR3 runs to 14 residues. The J segment lost 2 bases and the V segment lost 1 base, leaving 2 bases of the junction unmatched. Germline CDR1 LNHNV, CDR2 YYDKDF (reference sequence). The CDR3 reads CATSRGQGTYEQYF. For the CDR3, the DNA is TGTGCCACCAGCAGAGGACAGGGAACCTACGAGCAGTACTTC.

The chain uses TRBV27 and TRBJ1-2; D perhaps matches TRBD1 (5 bases). Trimming cost V 6 bases and J 8 bases, with 22 bases left between them. This CDR3 region has 15 residues. CDR1 and CDR2 (germline): MNHEY, SMNVEV (reference sequence). This CDR3 reads CASSSYGPEGRGYTF. In DNA form, the CDR3 reads TGTGCCAGCAGCTCCTATGGCCCGGAGGGGCGAGGCTACACCTTC.

As for this clone: Other DNA sequences in this specimen translate into the identical CDR3. The rearrangement uses TRBV7-2 and TRBJ2-7; perhaps TRBD2 as D (5 bases). The germline V and J ends were trimmed by 1 base and 6 bases, with 7 bases remaining between them. The CDR3 covers 12 residues. Germline V gene sequence: CDR1 SGHTA, CDR2 FQGNSA. As DNA, the CDR3 is TGTGCCAGCAGCTTAGAACGGGGCGAGCAGTACTTC. It encodes CASSLERGEQYF.

This clone was counted only a few times. The chain has TRBV27 and TRBJ2-6; weak D call: TRBD1 (5 bases). Germline values: CDR1 MNHEY, CDR2 SMNVEV (reference sequence). The CDR3 runs 13 residues. Trimming stripped 7 bases from V and 4 bases from J, with 8 bases between. CDR3 DNA: TGTGCCAGCACAAAGGGGGGGGCCAACGTCCTGACTTTC. This gives the protein CASTKGGANVLTF.

In its sample, this clone was seen a few times. The sample contains more than one DNA sequence encoding this CDR3. The V and J genes are TRBV29-1 and TRBJ2-3; a possible D gene is TRBD1 (5 bases). The CDR3 runs 11 residues. The germline CDR1 and CDR2 sequences are SQVTM and ANQGSEA. V gave up 6 bases and J gave up 6 bases, with 10 bases separating them. CDR3 residues: CSVKDTDTQYF. The CDR3 nucleotides are TGCAGCGTCAAGGACACTGATACGCAGTATTTT.

The chain recombines TRBV28 with TRBJ2-1, with D possibly being TRBD1 (5 bases). In germline, CDR1 is MDHEN, CDR2 SYDVKM. V lost 2 bases to trimming and J lost 3 bases, with 8 bases between them. The CDR3 is 14 residues long. The CDR3 DNA is TGTGCCAGCAGTTTAGTAGGGGTCTACAATGAGCAGTTCTTC. It yields the protein CASSLVGVYNEQFF.

In DNA, the CDR3 is TGTGCCAGCGGAATCGGGACAGGGAGCGACGAGCAGTACTTC. As protein: CASGIGTGSDEQYF. V usage is TRBV6-6 and J usage is TRBJ2-7; 9 nucleotides agree with TRBD1. The ends lost 8 bases at V and 5 bases at J; junction bases unmatched: 10. The germline V gene encodes CDR1 MNHNY and CDR2 SVGAGI (reference sequence). The CDR3 is 14 residues long.

J is TRBJ2-1 and V is TRBV2; 7 positions agree with TRBD2. Germline loops: CDR1 SNHLY, CDR2 FYNNEI. Trimming took 6 bases from V and 7 from J; bases not matched to a gene: 9. The CDR3 extends over 14 amino acids. The CDR3 loop reads CASRSRAGVNEQFF. In nucleotides, the CDR3 is TGTGCCAGCAGGTCTCGGGCGGGAGTGAATGAGCAGTTCTTC.

This clone was counted many times. The chain couples TRBV28 to TRBJ1-2; 8 bases align to TRBD1. Germline CDR1 MDHEN, CDR2 SYDVKM. The V gene end was trimmed by 10 bases and the J gene end by 2 bases; junction bases not matched to a gene: 3. This CDR3 region has 12 residues. The CDR3 loop reads CATRTGNYGYTF. CDR3 DNA: TGTGCCACCAGGACAGGGAACTATGGCTACACCTTC.

V and J are TRBV5-1 and TRBJ2-5, with unresolved D. With 6 bases removed from V and 9 bases from J, the gap between germline ends came to 15 bases. CDR3 length equals 12 residues. The germline CDR1 and CDR2 sequences are SGHRS and YFSETQ. The CDR3, as DNA: TGCGCCAGCACGTCGGCCCCCGGTCCCCAGTACTTC. It encodes CASTSAPGPQYF.

J is TRBJ1-2 and V is TRBV6-6; perhaps TRBD1 as D (6 bases). V shed 6 bases and J shed 2 bases, with 13 bases lying between them. CDR3 length: 14 residues. CDR1 is MNHNY, CDR2 SVGAGI, per germline (reference sequence). CDR3 coding DNA: TGTGCCAGCAGCCTACAGGGCCCAAACTATGGCTACACCTTC. This sequence encodes CASSLQGPNYGYTF.

As concerns this clone: Other DNA sequences from this sample encode an identical CDR3 as well. The genes are TRBV18 and TRBJ2-7, with D possibly TRBD1 on 6 matching bases. V was clipped by 3 bases and J by 3 bases, with 9 bases between them. The CDR3 spans 13 residues. Germline loops: CDR1 KGHSH, CDR2 LQKENI. The CDR3 loop is CASSPSQGYEQYF. The CDR3 DNA follows: TGTGCCAGCTCACCGTCACAGGGCTACGAGCAGTACTTC.

This clone was seen once. At the DNA level, this CDR3 is encoded by other sequences in the same sample as well. The chain joins TRBV5-1 to TRBJ2-5; D unresolved. Germline V gene data show CDR1 as SGHRS and CDR2 as YFSETQ. The V end was cut by 0 bases, the J end by 5 bases, with 8 bases between. The CDR3 has 13 amino acids. CDR3 nucleotide sequence: TGCGCCAGCAGCTTGGGCCCCGAGGAGACCCAGTACTTC. This encodes CASSLGPEETQYF.

The chain links TRBV7-2 to TRBJ2-5; 8 bases match TRBD2. Trimming at V came to 6 bases and at J to 4 bases, leaving 7 bases not matched to a gene. CDR1 is SGHTA and CDR2 is FQGNSA in the germline V gene. The CDR3 has 14 amino acids. Here the CDR3 DNA reads TGTGCCAGCAGGCTAGGGCTAGCGGGAGAGACCCAGTACTTC. Translated, it gives CASRLGLAGETQYF.

This clone came up a few times. V and J are TRBV30 and TRBJ2-7; a possible D gene is TRBD1 (6 bases). V was shortened by 2 bases and J by 6 bases, with 11 bases between the two germline ends. This CDR3 is 12 amino acids long. Germline assignment: CDR1 GTSNPN and CDR2 SVGIG (reference sequence). The CDR3 is CAWSRGLGEQYF. The CDR3 bases are TGTGCCTGGAGTAGGGGGTTGGGCGAGCAGTACTTC.

The sample holds a few counts of this clone. V and J are TRBV28 and TRBJ1-5, with D hard to call. The V and J ends lost 7 bases and 2 bases respectively, with 6 bases between them. CDR1 is MDHEN, CDR2 SYDVKM, per germline. The CDR3 runs 12 residues. The CDR3 DNA is TGTGCCAGCAAATCCGGCAATCAGCCCCAGCATTTT. Its translation: CASKSGNQPQHF.

This chain links TRBV30 with TRBJ2-1; 8 nucleotides agree with TRBD2. Trimming took 0 bases from V and 7 from J; bases not matched to a gene: 2. CDR1 and CDR2 from the germline V gene are GTSNPN and SVGIG (reference sequence). This CDR3 is built from 13 residues. This chain's CDR3 is CAWSVAGVNEQFF. The CDR3 coding sequence is TGTGCCTGGAGTGTAGCGGGAGTGAATGAGCAGTTCTTC.

The gene calls are TRBV4-3 and TRBJ2-3, with 10 bases identical to TRBD2. Losses at the gene ends were 2 bases for V and 4 bases for J; bases not matched to a gene: 3. This CDR3 region has 15 residues. Germline lookup yields CDR1 LGHNA and CDR2 YSLEER. In DNA, the CDR3 is TGCGCCAGCAGCCAACTAGCGGGAGACGCAGATACGCAGTATTTT. Translation: CASSQLAGDADTQYF.

This clone was seen ten or more times. The rearrangement links TRBV19 to TRBJ1-4; tentative D call: TRBD1 (5 bases). Between the trimmed V and J ends, which lost 9 bases and 0 bases, there was a span of 11 bases. This CDR3 spans 14 amino acids. The germline V gene has CDR1 LNHDA and CDR2 SQIVND (reference sequence). The CDR3 coding sequence is TGTGCCAGCGGGGACCGCGCAACTAATGAAAAACTGTTTTTT. Its protein product is CASGDRATNEKLFF.

This clone was seen more than once but under ten times. V and J are TRBV27 and TRBJ2-1; 7 positions agree with TRBD2. The CDR3 extends over 15 amino acids. Germline V lookup: CDR1 MNHEY, CDR2 SMNVEV (reference sequence). The ends lost 6 bases at V and 3 bases at J; junction bases unmatched: 8. The CDR3 sequence is CASSTGTIIYNEQFF. CDR3 bases: TGTGCCAGCAGCACGGGGACTATAATCTACAATGAGCAGTTCTTC.

This clone came up a few times. The chain combines TRBV29-1 with TRBJ1-2, with D possibly being TRBD1 (6 bases). CDR1 is SQVTM and CDR2 is ANQGSEA in the germline V gene. V was clipped by 6 bases and J by 7 bases, with 12 bases between them. This CDR3 spans 11 amino acids. The CDR3 sequence is CSVSEGGGYTF. For the CDR3, the DNA is TGCAGCGTGTCGGAAGGGGGTGGCTACACCTTC.

This clone was detected a few times. J is TRBJ2-3 and V is TRBV29-1, with D perhaps matching TRBD2 (6 bases). V was clipped by 7 bases and J by 2 bases, with 13 bases between them. The CDR3 is made up of 13 amino acids. Germline CDR1 SQVTM, CDR2 ANQGSEA. As DNA, the CDR3 is TGCAGCGCTGGACTATCAACCACAGATACGCAGTATTTT. This sequence encodes CSAGLSTTDTQYF.

The rearrangement uses TRBV6-1 and TRBJ1-2, with 7 bases identical to TRBD1. The CDR3 extends over 15 amino acids. V was pared by 5 bases and J by 3 bases, with 9 bases of the junction left unmatched. Germline CDR1 reads MNHNS; CDR2 reads SASEGT. CDR3 sequence (DNA): TGTGCCAGCAGTTCCCAGGGGGGGCTTGACTATGGCTACACCTTC. It translates to CASSSQGGLDYGYTF.

The DNA for the CDR3 is TGTGCCAGCAGCGACTTAGGCAGGGAACCCAGGGGTACGCAGTATTTT. Translation: CASSDLGREPRGTQYF. V and J are TRBV11-2 and TRBJ2-3; possible D gene TRBD1, 6 bases. The CDR3 runs to 16 residues. Germline assignment: CDR1 SGHAT and CDR2 FQNNGV. Trimming took 5 bases from V and 8 from J, leaving 23 bases between them.

This chain joins TRBV19 and TRBJ1-5; D unresolved. From germline, CDR1 is LNHDA and CDR2 SQIVND (reference sequence). The CDR3 runs 14 residues. V was pared by 3 bases and J by 0 bases, with 6 bases between. The CDR3, as DNA: TGTGCCAGTAGTATGAGCTATAGCAATCAGCCCCAGCATTTT. Residues: CASSMSYSNQPQHF. Full variable domain (missing parts from reference TRBV19 and TRBJ1-5): DGGITQSPKYLFRKEGQNVTLSCEQNLNHDAMYWYRQDPGQGLRLIYYSQIVNDFQKGDIAEGYSVSREKKESFPLTVTSAQKNPTAFYLCASSMSYSNQPQHFGDGTRLSIL.

This sequence joins TRBV25-1 and TRBJ2-2, with D unclear. The V end lost 4 bases, the J end lost 5 bases, and 8 bases lay between the germline ends. Germline CDR1 reads MGHDK; CDR2 reads SYGVNS. The CDR3 sequence is 13 residues long. CDR3 amino acids: CASSVSGTGELFF. The CDR3 region has the DNA TGTGCCAGCAGTGTATCGGGTACCGGGGAGCTGTTTTTT.